This TCR beta chain originates from a study of response to subunit inactivated influenza vaccine. This clonotype occurred a few times. Germline loops: CDR1 SGHTA, CDR2 FQGNSA. V shed 5 bases and J shed 5 bases, with 18 bases lying between them. The CDR3 spans 16 residues. TCRdb redid the calling of the RT-PCR reads with MiXCR, one entry per CDR3 protein. Of about 650,000 distinct CDR3 sequences in the sample, more than 15% were seen once. This sequence originates from a man aged 50 or older who received an inactivated influenza vaccine. Sequences were derived from PBMCs from blood, sampled about 11 days after vaccination. The rearrangement links TRBV7-2 to TRBJ1-4; tentatively, D is TRBD1 (5 bases). DNA for the CDR3: TGTGCCAGCAGCCTTGCACCGGGACTGACAAATGAAAAACTGTTTTTT. Protein: CASSLAPGLTNEKLFF.